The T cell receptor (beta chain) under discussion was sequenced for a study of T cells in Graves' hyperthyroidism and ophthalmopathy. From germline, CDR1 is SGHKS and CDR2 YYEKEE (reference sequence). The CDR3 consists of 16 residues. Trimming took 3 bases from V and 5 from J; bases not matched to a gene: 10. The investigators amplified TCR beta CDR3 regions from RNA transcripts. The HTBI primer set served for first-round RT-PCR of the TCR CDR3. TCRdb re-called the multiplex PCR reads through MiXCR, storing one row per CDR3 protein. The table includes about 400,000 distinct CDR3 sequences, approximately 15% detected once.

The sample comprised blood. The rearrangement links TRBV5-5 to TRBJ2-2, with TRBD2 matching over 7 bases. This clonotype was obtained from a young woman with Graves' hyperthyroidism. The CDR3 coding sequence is TGTGCCAGCAGCTACCTCGCGGGAGCAGGGACCGGGGAGCTGTTTTTT. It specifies CASSYLAGAGTGELFF.